The 29 T cell receptor beta chains listed next were all sequenced from one sample in a study of cytomegalovirus exposure and HLA in healthy donors. PCR amplification relied on 60 Vbeta primers (plus 13 Jbeta primers). Here immunoSEQ multiplex PCR was the method, and the copy in TCRdb shows in-frame clones only, minus some. The profile covers under 200,000 clones, with 70% to 80% appearing a single time and roughly 0.76% taken by the ten largest. Sequencing input: PBMCs. These receptors all stem from a woman between 40 and 50 years old in good health and CMV-seronegative.

The chain's CDR3 is CASSLRAPGLIIHTQYF. The CDR3 DNA reads TGTGCCAGCAGTTTAAGAGCCCCGGGACTAATAATTCATACGCAGTATTTT. The chain links TRBV7-9 to TRBJ2-3, with 7 bases identical to TRBD2. V lost 6 bases and J lost 7; bases outside the gene matches: 19. Germline loops: CDR1 SEHNR, CDR2 FQNEAQ (reference sequence). CDR3 length: 17 amino acids.

The chain is built from TRBV11-2 and TRBJ1-2; D is undetermined. Germline V lookup: CDR1 SGHAT, CDR2 FQNNGV. Between the trimmed V and J ends, which lost 1 base and 6 bases, there was a span of 9 bases. This CDR3 has 13 residues. CDR3 amino acids: CASSLVRVDGYTF. The CDR3 nucleotides are TGTGCCAGCAGCTTAGTTCGGGTCGATGGCTACACCTTC. The variable domain in full, with the rest retrieved from reference TRBV11-2 and TRBJ1-2, is EAGVAQSPRYKIIEKRQSVAFWCNPISGHATLYWYQQILGQGPKLLIQFQNNGVVDDSQLPKDRFSAERLKGVDSTLKIQPAKLEDSAVYLCASSLVRVDGYTFGSGTRLTVV.

Comment on this clone: Relative to the germline gene, one junction end is altered; a read error may explain this. The V gene is TRBV19, the J gene TRBJ2-7, with D maybe TRBD1 (6 bases). Germline V gene lookup returns CDR1 LNHDA and CDR2 SQIVND (reference sequence). CDR3 size: 14 residues. CDR3 sequence (DNA): TGTGCCAGTAGTATGACTGGACAGTACTACGAGCAGTGCTTC. This sequence encodes CASSMTGQYYEQCF.

The rearrangement joins TRBV21-1 to TRBJ2-1; the table assigns TRBD1, which was not confirmed against the DNA. TRBV21-1 is given as a pseudogene. CDR3 size: 15 residues. CDR3: CASSCLPQVDNEQFF. The DNA for the CDR3 is TGTGCCAGCAGTTGCCTGCCCCAGGTGGACAATGAGCAGTTCTTC.

The chain has TRBV28 and TRBJ2-6, with unresolved D. CDR3 length: 16 amino acids. Germline V gene sequence: CDR1 MDHEN, CDR2 SYDVKM. Trimming shortened V by 3 bases and J by 0 bases, and 9 bases separated the two germline ends. CDR3 amino acids: CASSLRRFSGANVLTF. The CDR3 bases are TGTGCCAGCAGTTTGAGGAGATTCTCTGGGGCCAACGTCCTGACTTTC.

The chain uses TRBV18 and TRBJ2-7; a possible D gene is TRBD2 (5 bases). Germline V CDR1 and CDR2: KGHSH, LQKENI. The CDR3 consists of 13 residues. V shed 6 bases and J shed 3 bases, with 12 bases lying between them. The CDR3 sequence: CASSAPGNYEQYF. As DNA, the CDR3 is TGTGCCAGCTCTGCCCCGGGAAACTACGAGCAGTACTTC. Drawing the rest from reference TRBV18 and TRBJ2-7, the complete variable domain is NAGVMQNPRHLVRRRGQEARLRCSPMKGHSHVYWYRQLPEEGLKFMVYLQKENIIDESGMPKERFSAEFPKEGPSILRIQQVVRGDSAAYFCASSAPGNYEQYFGPGTRLTVT.

This clone was recorded a few times. The chain is built from TRBV6-5 and TRBJ2-7; 7 nucleotides line up with TRBD1. The CDR3 totals 16 residues. The germline CDR1 and CDR2 sequences are MNHEY and SVGAGI. The junction had 11 bases not matched to a gene; V was cut back by 0 bases and J by 6 bases. CDR3 coding DNA: TGTGCCAGCAGTTACTCTGGACAGGCCGCGACCGGCGAGCAGTACTTC. It codes for CASSYSGQAATGEQYF.

The V gene is TRBV5-1, the J gene TRBJ1-2; 11 positions agree with TRBD1. Germline V gives CDR1 SGHRS, CDR2 YFSETQ. J lost 5 bases, V lost 0 bases, and 9 bases had no gene match. The length of the CDR3 is 17 residues. The CDR3 protein is CASSLGPMDRGLYGYTF. CDR3 DNA: TGCGCCAGCAGCTTGGGCCCTATGGACAGGGGGCTTTATGGCTACACCTTC.

The V call is TRBV5-5, the J call TRBJ2-3, with 7 bases aligning to TRBD2. The CDR3 covers 16 residues. The germline CDR1 and CDR2 sequences are SGHKS and YYEKEE (reference sequence). V gave up 7 bases and J gave up 0 bases; unmatched junction bases: 11. The CDR3 DNA reads as TGTGCCAGCGGGAGCGGGGTGCGCTCTAGCACAGATACGCAGTATTTT. Encoded protein: CASGSGVRSSTDTQYF.

This chain joins TRBV14 and TRBJ1-1; 7 nucleotides line up with TRBD1. Losses at the gene ends were 5 bases for V and 5 bases for J; bases not matched to a gene: 5. CDR1 is SGHDN and CDR2 is FVKESK in the germline V gene. The CDR3 runs to 13 residues. The CDR3 loop reads CASSTDRVTEAFF. The CDR3 DNA reads TGTGCCAGCAGCACCGACAGGGTGACTGAAGCTTTCTTT.

The chain joins TRBV6-5 to TRBJ1-4; tentative D call: TRBD1 (5 bases). Germline values: CDR1 MNHEY, CDR2 SVGAGI. The CDR3 spans 14 residues. Trimming stripped 2 bases from V and 3 bases from J, with 7 bases between. CDR3 residues: CASSYKGANEKLFF. Here the CDR3 DNA reads TGTGCCAGCAGTTACAAAGGGGCTAATGAAAAACTGTTTTTT.

The CDR3 DNA reads as TGTGCCAGCGGGACGACAGGGGGGAAGAACGAGCAGTACTTC. Protein sequence: CASGTTGGKNEQYF. The chain joins TRBV28 to TRBJ2-7; 9 bases fit TRBD1. The CDR3 sequence is 14 residues long. The trim removed 8 bases at V and 5 bases at J, leaving 10 bases unmatched. Germline V lookup: CDR1 MDHEN, CDR2 SYDVKM. Full variable domain (rest looked up from reference TRBV28 and TRBJ2-7): DVKVTQSSRYLVKRTGEKVFLECVQDMDHENMFWYRQDPGLGLRLIYFSYDVKMKEKGDIPEGYSVSREKKERFSLILESASTNQTSMYLCASGTTGGKNEQYFGPGTRLTVT.

This chain joins TRBV5-1 and TRBJ1-2, with D perhaps TRBD1 (6 bases). There are 17 residues in the CDR3. V was trimmed by 4 bases and J by 0 bases, leaving 19 bases between them. CDR1 SGHRS and CDR2 YFSETQ come from the germline V gene. The CDR3 spells CASSPQLRRGANYGYTF. The DNA of the CDR3 is TGCGCCAGCAGCCCCCAGTTACGCAGGGGCGCTAACTATGGCTACACCTTC.

This chain connects TRBV7-6 to TRBJ2-1, with 14 positions matching TRBD2. The CDR3 is 16 residues long. The germline gives CDR1 SGHVS, CDR2 FNYEAQ. Germline trimming cut 5 bases from V and 9 bases from J; bases unmatched to any gene: 9. The CDR3 region is CASSHMTSGGGSEQFF. The CDR3 bases are TGTGCCAGCAGCCACATGACTAGCGGGGGGGGTAGTGAGCAGTTCTTC.

The genes are TRBV28 and TRBJ2-7, with a tentative D call TRBD1 (7 bases). Germline CDR1 and CDR2: MDHEN and SYDVKM. Trimming cost V 5 bases and J 3 bases, with 14 bases left between them. The CDR3 has 14 amino acids. The CDR3 loop is CASSPGTAGYEQYF. CDR3 DNA sequence: TGTGCCAGCAGTCCTGGGACAGCGGGCTACGAGCAGTACTTC. The variable domain in full, completed from reference TRBV28 and TRBJ2-7, reads DVKVTQSSRYLVKRTGEKVFLECVQDMDHENMFWYRQDPGLGLRLIYFSYDVKMKEKGDIPEGYSVSREKKERFSLILESASTNQTSMYLCASSPGTAGYEQYFGPGTRLTVT.

Turning to this clone: Within the sample, other DNA sequences also encode this same CDR3. The CDR3 region is CASSRDNEQFF. The DNA of the CDR3 is TGTGCCAGCAGCCGAGACAATGAGCAGTTCTTC. V and J are TRBV7-9 and TRBJ2-1; D is unresolved. The CDR3 contains 11 residues. Germline CDR1 is SEHNR and CDR2 is FQNEAQ (reference sequence). Trimming removed 5 bases from V and 5 bases from J, with 4 bases in between.

V is TRBV5-1 and J is TRBJ2-3; D not resolved. CDR3 size: 13 residues. Trimming cost V 7 bases and J 1 base, with 10 bases left between them. The germline CDR1 and CDR2 sequences are SGHRS and YFSETQ. Written as DNA, the CDR3 is TGCGCCAGCCTACGCTCGGGCACAGATACGCAGTATTTT. Translating it yields CASLRSGTDTQYF.

V and J are TRBV6-1 and TRBJ1-1; D is possibly TRBD1 (5 bases). The CDR3 runs to 13 residues. V dropped 3 bases and J dropped 5 bases, with 10 bases sitting between them. CDR1 is MNHNS and CDR2 is SASEGT in the germline V gene. CDR3 nucleotide sequence: TGTGCCAGCAGTGATTGGGGGGGAACTGAAGCTTTCTTT. Protein product: CASSDWGGTEAFF.

The sample holds a few counts of this clone. This sequence joins TRBV5-4 and TRBJ1-3; no reliable D call. With 0 bases removed from V and 4 bases from J, the gap between germline ends came to 5 bases. The CDR3 sequence is 13 residues long. Germline V gene sequence: CDR1 SGHNT, CDR2 YYREEE (reference sequence). The CDR3 DNA sequence: TGTGCCAGCAGCTTGGCCGTGGGAAACACCATATATTTT. Its translation: CASSLAVGNTIYF.

This clone was counted once. The genes are TRBV6-5 and TRBJ2-1, with a possible D match to TRBD1 (6 bases). This CDR3 is built from 14 residues. In germline, CDR1 is MNHEY, CDR2 SVGAGI. Deletions cut 5 bases from V and 8 bases from J, with 16 bases between. The chain's CDR3 is CASSPAQGAYEQFF. The DNA of the CDR3 is TGTGCCAGCAGTCCTGCACAGGGCGCCTATGAGCAGTTCTTC.

The chain employs TRBV29-1 and TRBJ2-5; 9 nucleotides match TRBD2. There are 15 residues in the CDR3. Per germline, CDR1 SQVTM and CDR2 ANQGSEA. With 3 bases clipped from V and 5 bases from J, the junction kept 10 bases outside the gene matches. The CDR3 loop is CSVDWGGRAEETQYF. The DNA of the CDR3 is TGCAGCGTTGATTGGGGCGGGAGGGCCGAGGAGACCCAGTACTTC.

The chain is built from TRBV7-9 and TRBJ1-3, with no clear D. The V end was cut by 6 bases, the J end by 0 bases, with 18 bases between. CDR1 and CDR2 from the germline V gene are SEHNR and FQNEAQ (reference sequence). The CDR3 runs to 17 residues. The CDR3 spells CASSNSWPQYSGNTIYF. The CDR3 DNA sequence: TGTGCCAGCAGTAACAGTTGGCCGCAATACTCTGGAAACACCATATATTTT. The full variable domain, with the rest looked up from reference TRBV7-9 and TRBJ1-3, is DTGVSQNPRHKITKRGQNVTFRCDPISEHNRLYWYRQTLGQGPEFLTYFQNEAQLEKSRLLSDRFSAERPKGSFSTLEIQRTEQGDSAMYLCASSNSWPQYSGNTIYFGEGSWLTVV.

This chain uses TRBV19 with TRBJ1-2, with TRBD1 as a possible D gene (6 bases). This CDR3 has 14 residues. Trimming pared 4 bases from V and 4 bases from J, leaving 13 bases between. Germline values: CDR1 LNHDA, CDR2 SQIVND (reference sequence). The CDR3 nucleotides are TGTGCCAGTAGTACACGACAGGCCATCTATGGCTACACCTTC. Protein: CASSTRQAIYGYTF.

The gene calls are TRBV10-3 and TRBJ1-6; 8 nucleotides line up with TRBD1. This CDR3 is built from 18 residues. With 2 bases clipped from V and 9 bases from J, the junction kept 15 bases outside the gene matches. Germline V gives CDR1 ENHRY, CDR2 SYGVKD. This CDR3 is CAISEPPGQETSSSPLHF. The CDR3 nucleotides are TGTGCCATCAGTGAGCCGCCGGGACAGGAGACCTCTAGTTCACCCCTCCACTTT.

CDR3 coding DNA: TGTGCCTGGAGTGTAGGGGGGGCCCAGCCCCAGCATTTT. Translating gives CAWSVGGAQPQHF. The chain couples TRBV30 to TRBJ1-5, with a possible D match to TRBD1 (6 bases). Per the germline V gene, CDR1 is GTSNPN and CDR2 is SVGIG (reference sequence). V was cut by 0 bases and J by 7 bases, with 10 bases left in between. The CDR3 is 13 residues long. Based on the CDR3 plus reference TRBV30 and TRBJ1-5, the full variable domain is SQTIHQWPATLVQPVGSPLSLECTVEGTSNPNLYWYRQAAGRGLQLLFYSVGIGQISSEVPQNLSASRPQDRQFILSSKKLLLSDSGFYLCAWSVGGAQPQHFGDGTRLSIL.

The CDR3 sequence: CASSLAGLWDRGRDEQFF. In nucleotides, the CDR3 is TGTGCCAGCAGCTTGGCGGGACTGTGGGACAGGGGGCGAGATGAGCAGTTCTTC. This rearrangement joins TRBV5-6 to TRBJ2-1; 12 positions match TRBD1. Losses at the gene ends were 0 bases for V and 8 bases for J; bases not matched to a gene: 12. CDR1 is SGHDT and CDR2 is YYEEEE in the germline V gene. This CDR3 spans 18 amino acids. Drawing the rest from reference TRBV5-6 and TRBJ2-1, the complete variable domain is DAGVTQSPTHLIKTRGQQVTLRCSPKSGHDTVSWYQQALGQGPQFIFQYYEEEERQRGNFPDRFSGHQFPNYSSELNVNALLLGDSALYLCASSLAGLWDRGRDEQFFGPGTRLTVL.

V gene TRBV5-1 combines with J gene TRBJ2-3; TRBD2 matches at 9 bases. Trimming cost V 1 base and J 5 bases; bases outside gene matches: 11. The CDR3 length is 17 residues. Germline CDR1 and CDR2: SGHRS and YFSETQ. The CDR3 reads CASSLNTRAGGLDTQYF. CDR3 sequence (DNA): TGCGCCAGCAGCTTGAATACCAGAGCGGGGGGATTAGATACGCAGTATTTT.

V gene TRBV9 combines with J gene TRBJ1-6; TRBD1 is a possible D gene (5 bases). The CDR3 spans 17 residues. V lost 0 bases to trimming and J lost 0 bases, with 10 bases between them. Per the germline V gene, CDR1 is SGDLS and CDR2 is YYNGEE. The CDR3 bases are TGTGCCAGCAGCGTAGTAGTCGGACACTCCTATAATTCACCCCTCCACTTT. Translated: CASSVVVGHSYNSPLHF. Full variable domain (outside the CDR3, taken from reference TRBV9 and TRBJ1-6): DSGVTQTPKHLITATGQRVTLRCSPRSGDLSVYWYQQSLDQGLQFLIQYYNGEERAKGNILERFSAQQFPDLHSELNLSSLELGDSALYFCASSVVVGHSYNSPLHFGNGTRLTVT.

The J gene is TRBJ1-1, the V gene TRBV5-1; D is possibly TRBD1 (5 bases). The CDR3 covers 14 residues. Germline V CDR1 and CDR2: SGHRS, YFSETQ. Trimming pared 3 bases from V and 6 bases from J, leaving 15 bases between. CDR3 coding DNA: TGCGCCAGCAGCTCGGATGGACAATTTCCTGAAGCTTTCTTT. Translating gives CASSSDGQFPEAFF.